Listed here are 19 T cell receptor beta chains from one sample, sequenced in a study of cytomegalovirus exposure and HLA in healthy donors (TCRdb year 2017). Libraries were made using the immunoSEQ multiplex PCR assay. For the multiplex PCR, a mixture combining 60 forward primers for TCR Vbeta segments and 13 reverse primers for TCR Jbeta segments was used. TCRdb holds this immuneACCESS table with in-frame rearrangements only. Some clones are missing; in checked studies, unresolved V genes explain under half, and the rest has no known cause. In this sample the table shows about 110,000 clones, about 80% of which occur a single time. The ten most abundant clones make up approximately 7.7% of the sample. The sequenced sample consisted of PBMCs. The receptor source for this set is a woman aged 50 to 60 in good health and CMV-seropositive.

This clone showed up just a few times. A junction boundary mismatches the germline segment, possibly from a read error. This chain uses TRBV5-1 with TRBJ2-6; TRBD1 agrees at 11 bases. The length of the CDR3 is 17 residues. The germline gives CDR1 SGHRS, CDR2 YFSETQ. The CDR3 loop reads CASSPGTGGSGANGLTF. CDR3 DNA sequence: TGCGCCAGCAGCCCCGGGACAGGGGGTTCTGGGGCCAACGGCCTGACTTTC.

This chain links TRBV5-1 with TRBJ1-3, with D unresolved. The germline gives CDR1 SGHRS, CDR2 YFSETQ. Trimming pared 4 bases from V and 0 bases from J, leaving 8 bases between. The length of the CDR3 is 14 residues. The CDR3 reads CASSPDYSGNTIYF. In nucleotides, the CDR3 is TGCGCCAGCAGCCCGGACTACTCTGGAAACACCATATATTTT.

The rearrangement links TRBV27 to TRBJ2-5; TRBD2 aligns across 8 bases. This CDR3 has 15 residues. V dropped 6 bases and J dropped 5; count of bases not matched to a gene: 11. From germline, CDR1 is MNHEY and CDR2 SMNVEV (reference sequence). CDR3 nucleotides: TGTGCCAGCAGCCGTACCGGGACTAGGTTGGAGACCCAGTACTTC. Amino acid sequence: CASSRTGTRLETQYF.

This clone was seen a single time. The genes are TRBV9 and TRBJ2-3; possible D gene TRBD2, 7 bases. This CDR3 is built from 14 residues. In germline, CDR1 is SGDLS, CDR2 YYNGEE. V lost 6 bases to trimming and J lost 4 bases, with 15 bases between them. CDR3 sequence reads: CASTRGGDADTQYF. DNA of the CDR3: TGTGCCAGCACTAGGGGGGGAGACGCAGATACGCAGTATTTT.

Comments on this clone: The germline gene is not matched at one end of the junction; a read error may be the cause. The gene calls are TRBV7-9 and TRBJ1-1, with 9 bases matching TRBD1. CDR1 SEHNR and CDR2 FQNEAQ come from the germline V gene (reference sequence). The CDR3 runs 16 residues. The CDR3: CSSSLEGDRVNTEAFF. CDR3 sequence (DNA): TGTTCCAGCAGCTTAGAGGGGGACAGGGTGAACACTGAAGCTTTCTTT. The whole variable domain, remainder taken from reference TRBV7-9 and TRBJ1-1, is DTGVSQNPRHKITKRGQNVTFRCDPISEHNRLYWYRQTLGQGPEFLTYFQNEAQLEKSRLLSDRFSAERPKGSFSTLEIQRTEQGDSAMYLCSSSLEGDRVNTEAFFGQGTRLTVV.

The genes are TRBV7-2 and TRBJ2-2, with D possibly being TRBD1 (6 bases). This CDR3 comprises 14 residues. V was cut by 5 bases and J by 6 bases, with 13 bases left in between. From germline, CDR1 is SGHTA and CDR2 FQGNSA. CDR3 loop: CASSVEGGPGELFF. The CDR3 nucleotides are TGTGCCAGCAGCGTAGAAGGGGGTCCCGGGGAGCTGTTTTTT.

The gene calls are TRBV7-2 and TRBJ2-5, with D maybe TRBD2 (5 bases). CDR3 size: 11 residues. The V and J ends lost 5 bases and 7 bases respectively, with 8 bases between them. Germline V CDR1 and CDR2: SGHTA, FQGNSA. CDR3 sequence: CASSPAGTQYF. In nucleotides, the CDR3 is TGTGCCAGCAGCCCCGCGGGGACCCAGTACTTC.

V and J are TRBV7-6 and TRBJ2-7, with 10 bases identical to TRBD2. J was trimmed by 2 bases and V by 5 bases; bases with no gene match: 3. The CDR3 consists of 14 residues. Per the germline V gene, CDR1 is SGHVS and CDR2 is FNYEAQ. For the CDR3, the DNA is TGTGCCAGCAGCAGGAGCGGGGGGGCCTACGAGCAGTACTTC. Translated: CASSRSGGAYEQYF. The complete variable domain, with remaining parts taken from reference TRBV7-6 and TRBJ2-7, reads GAGVSQSPRYKVTKRGQDVALRCDPISGHVSLYWYRQALGQGPEFLTYFNYEAQQDKSGLPNDRFSAERPEGSISTLTIQRTEQRDSAMYRCASSRSGGAYEQYFGPGTRLTVT.

The chain combines TRBV11-2 with TRBJ2-7; TRBD2 aligns across 10 bases. Looked up from germline, CDR1 is SGHAT and CDR2 is FQNNGV. J lost 7 bases, V lost 4 bases, and 1 base had no gene match. The CDR3 sequence is 12 residues long. CDR3 bases: TGTGCCAGCAGCTCACTAGCGGGGGAGCAGTACTTC. Translating it yields CASSSLAGEQYF.

The gene calls are TRBV5-6 and TRBJ1-3, with D possibly matching TRBD1 (6 bases). There are 15 residues in the CDR3. Looked up from germline, CDR1 is SGHDT and CDR2 is YYEEEE. The V and J ends lost 0 bases and 2 bases respectively, with 9 bases between them. Here the CDR3 DNA reads TGTGCCAGCAGCTTGGTTTCAGGGGCTGGAAACACCATATATTTT. It yields the protein CASSLVSGAGNTIYF.

The chain links TRBV7-6 to TRBJ2-1, with unresolved D. Germline loops: CDR1 SGHVS, CDR2 FNYEAQ. V dropped 1 base and J dropped 5 bases, with 9 bases sitting between them. The CDR3 length is 14 residues. CDR3 DNA: TGTGCCAGCAGCTTAGGGGCAGCTAACAATGAGCAGTTCTTC. Translating it yields CASSLGAANNEQFF.

The J gene is TRBJ2-3, the V gene TRBV7-2, with 8 bases that match TRBD2. The germline CDR1 and CDR2 sequences are SGHTA and FQGNSA. CDR3 size: 15 residues. Trimming took 3 bases from V and 3 from J; bases not matched to a gene: 5. This CDR3 is CASSFKTGGTDTQYF. The CDR3 coding sequence is TGTGCCAGCAGCTTTAAAACGGGAGGGACAGATACGCAGTATTTT. Drawing the rest from reference TRBV7-2 and TRBJ2-3, the complete variable domain is GAGVSQSPSNKVTEKGKDVELRCDPISGHTALYWYRQSLGQGLEFLIYFQGNSAPDKSGLPSDRFSAERTGGSVSTLTIQRTQQEDSAVYLCASSFKTGGTDTQYFGPGTRLTVL.

V usage is TRBV9 and J usage is TRBJ2-5; 10 nucleotides match TRBD2. The V and J ends lost 7 bases and 0 bases, in that order; junction bases with no gene match: 3. Germline V gives CDR1 SGDLS, CDR2 YYNGEE. The CDR3 is 14 amino acids. DNA of the CDR3: TGTGCCAGCGGAGCGGGGGGGAACCAAGAGACCCAGTACTTC. Residues: CASGAGGNQETQYF.

This chain uses TRBV2 with TRBJ2-7; D is ambiguous. The CDR3 loop spans 12 amino acids. In germline, CDR1 is SNHLY, CDR2 FYNNEI. V dropped 3 bases and J dropped 3 bases, with 6 bases sitting between them. The CDR3 sequence is CASSENNYEQYF. The DNA of the CDR3 is TGTGCCAGCAGTGAGAACAACTACGAGCAGTACTTC.

The chain uses TRBV18 and TRBJ2-7, with a tentative D call TRBD2 (7 bases). With 1 base removed from V and 3 bases from J, the gap between germline ends came to 13 bases. Germline V lookup: CDR1 KGHSH, CDR2 LQKENI. The CDR3 has 15 residues. The CDR3, as DNA: TGTGCCAGCTCACCACGGGGAGGGGGATTCTACGAGCAGTACTTC. This encodes CASSPRGGGFYEQYF.

This chain uses TRBV5-1 with TRBJ1-1; D possibly corresponds to TRBD1 (6 bases). The CDR3 runs to 18 residues. Trimming cost V 4 bases and J 3 bases, with 25 bases left between them. Looked up from germline, CDR1 is SGHRS and CDR2 is YFSETQ. The CDR3, as DNA: TGCGCCAGCAGCACTGGGGACAAGGGGCGAATTTTGGACACTGAAGCTTTCTTT. Translated, it gives CASSTGDKGRILDTEAFF.

The V and J genes are TRBV4-3 and TRBJ2-5, with D unresolved. The tail of the sequence fits TRBJ2-7 better, so the J call may be wrong. This CDR3 is built from 14 residues. Germline V gene sequence: CDR1 LGHNA, CDR2 YSLEER. CDR3 region: CASSQSFLPNEQYF. DNA of the CDR3: TGCGCCAGCAGCCAATCCTTTCTACCCAACGAGCAGTACTTC.

This clone occurred a few times. J is TRBJ1-5 and V is TRBV27; TRBD1 agrees at 10 bases. Germline V CDR1 and CDR2: MNHEY, SMNVEV (reference sequence). V gave up 6 bases and J gave up 5 bases; unmatched junction bases: 4. This CDR3 has 14 residues. CDR3 bases: TGTGCCAGCAGGATCGGACAGGGGGATCAGCCCCAGCATTTT. This sequence encodes CASRIGQGDQPQHF.

The chain is built from TRBV27 and TRBJ2-5; possible D gene TRBD2, 6 bases. CDR3 length: 14 amino acids. Looked up from germline, CDR1 is MNHEY and CDR2 is SMNVEV (reference sequence). V was pared by 11 bases and J by 3 bases, with 19 bases between. The CDR3 spells CAPSPGRDEETQYF. The CDR3 bases are TGTGCCCCCTCTCCCGGGAGAGATGAAGAGACCCAGTACTTC.